Shown below are 18 T cell receptor beta chains from a single sample sequenced in a study of CD8 T cells in Susac syndrome. RNA in amounts of about 0.45 to 1 ug was reverse transcribed with random hexamers. MiXCR was run by TCRdb on the immunoSEQ multiplex PCR reads, yielding one entry per CDR3 protein. The table records tens of thousands of distinct CDR3 sequences, about 94% of them present only once. Sequenced: CD8+ T cells from PBMCs. Source of these receptors: a human donor with Susac syndrome.

This clonotype showed up just a few times. The gene calls are TRBV24-1 and TRBJ2-1; D is ambiguous. The germline V and J ends were trimmed by 4 bases and 4 bases, with 4 bases remaining between them. The CDR3 is made up of 12 amino acids. The germline V gene has CDR1 KGHDR and CDR2 SFDVKD. CDR3 sequence reads: CATSDSYNEQFF. The CDR3 nucleotides read TGTGCCACCAGTGACTCTTACAATGAGCAGTTCTTC.

The chain joins TRBV29-1 to TRBJ1-1; a possible D gene is TRBD1 (6 bases). This CDR3 region has 16 residues. Germline V lookup: CDR1 SQVTM, CDR2 ANQGSEA. Trimming shortened V by 3 bases and J by 0 bases, and 17 bases separated the two germline ends. The CDR3 bases are TGCAGCGTTGAGGGGGGCGCGATGGAGGTGAACACTGAAGCTTTCTTT. Its protein is CSVEGGAMEVNTEAFF.

The chain carries TRBV29-1 and TRBJ1-1, with no clear D. V lost 4 bases, J lost 3 bases, and 6 bases lay in between. This CDR3 comprises 11 residues. In germline, CDR1 is SQVTM, CDR2 ANQGSEA. CDR3 amino acids: CSVAAYTEAFF. For the CDR3, the DNA is TGCAGCGTTGCAGCTTACACTGAAGCTTTCTTT.

The V gene is TRBV12-3 or TRBV12-4, the J gene TRBJ2-1; no reliable D call. The V end lost 6 bases, the J end lost 0 bases, and 6 bases lay between the germline ends. The CDR3 runs 13 residues. CDR3 DNA sequence: TGTGCCAGCAGGACGGACTCCTACAATGAGCAGTTCTTC. Translation: CASRTDSYNEQFF.

The chain couples TRBV24-1 to TRBJ1-5; D call uncertain. CDR3 length: 13 amino acids. CDR1 and CDR2 (germline): KGHDR, SFDVKD. The V end was cut by 3 bases, the J end by 0 bases, with 2 bases between. CDR3 nucleotide sequence: TGTGCCACCAGTGATCATAGCAATCAGCCCCAGCATTTT. Translated, it gives CATSDHSNQPQHF.

This chain connects TRBV29-1 to TRBJ2-7; D uncertain. Germline V CDR1 and CDR2: SQVTM, ANQGSEA. The CDR3 length is 14 residues. The V end lost 6 bases, the J end lost 2 bases, and 17 bases lay between the germline ends. The CDR3 DNA reads as TGCAGCGTCGTCACTAACTGGAGCCCCTACGAGCAGTACTTC. This sequence encodes CSVVTNWSPYEQYF.

This clonotype has just one count. A read error may account for a junction end that differs from germline. V and J are TRBV20-1 and TRBJ1-3; no definite D call. The CDR3 covers 13 residues. Germline lookup yields CDR1 DFQATT and CDR2 SNEGSKA (reference sequence). The CDR3 region has the DNA TGCAGTGCGACTGACTACTCTGAAAACACCATATATTTT. Translating gives CSATDYSENTIYF.

The V call is TRBV29-1, the J call TRBJ2-1; weak D call: TRBD2 (6 bases). The CDR3 loop spans 14 amino acids. Trimming stripped 4 bases from V and 4 bases from J, with 14 bases between. The V gene's germline CDR1 is SQVTM and CDR2 ANQGSEA. The CDR3: CSVGGTAGYNEQFF. CDR3 nucleotides: TGCAGCGTTGGCGGGACTGCGGGATACAATGAGCAGTTCTTC.

The chain has TRBV11-2 and TRBJ2-1, with D possibly matching TRBD1 (5 bases). Germline values: CDR1 SGHAT, CDR2 FQNNGV. This CDR3 has 17 amino acids. Trimming cost V 8 bases and J 2 bases, with 22 bases left between them. The CDR3 coding sequence is TGTGCCAGCGCTCAACTTACGACGGCAGGGACCTACAATGAGCAGTTCTTC. It translates to CASAQLTTAGTYNEQFF.

The chain employs TRBV19 and TRBJ1-6; 9 bases align to TRBD1. The CDR3 is 15 amino acids. Per the germline V gene, CDR1 is LNHDA and CDR2 is SQIVND (reference sequence). After removal of 2 bases from V and 8 bases from J, the junction contained 4 bases not matched to a gene. CDR3 sequence: CASSILDRGDSPLHF. DNA for the CDR3: TGTGCCAGTAGTATATTGGACAGGGGAGATTCACCCCTCCACTTT.

On this clonotype: The junction shows a germline mismatch at one end, possibly a read error. This chain connects TRBV29-1 to TRBJ2-7; D unresolved. The CDR3 is 13 residues long. Germline V CDR1 and CDR2: SQVTM, ANQGSEA. Written as DNA, the CDR3 is TGCAGCGTTAAAGACTCCAGCTCCTACGAGCAGTACTTC. This encodes CSVKDSSSYEQYF.

The chain is built from TRBV7-8 and TRBJ2-1; D ambiguous. Germline V gives CDR1 SGHVS, CDR2 FQNEAQ. Trimming stripped 3 bases from V and 0 bases from J, with 6 bases between. The CDR3 sequence is 14 residues long. This chain's CDR3 is CASSLESSYNEQFF. The CDR3 DNA is TGTGCCAGCAGCTTGGAGAGCTCCTACAATGAGCAGTTCTTC.

The V and J genes are TRBV6-5 and TRBJ2-2; D remains ambiguous. CDR3 length: 13 amino acids. Germline loops: CDR1 MNHEY, CDR2 SVGAGI. V was trimmed by 0 bases and J by 3 bases, leaving 2 bases between them. CDR3: CASSYSHTGELFF. In nucleotides, the CDR3 is TGTGCCAGCAGTTACTCGCACACCGGGGAGCTGTTTTTT.

The chain carries TRBV25-1 and TRBJ2-3; D call uncertain. This CDR3 comprises 13 residues. With 2 bases removed from V and 3 bases from J, the gap between germline ends came to 6 bases. In germline, CDR1 is MGHDK, CDR2 SYGVNS. In DNA, the CDR3 is TGTGCCAGCAGTGAACCAGGAACAGATACGCAGTATTTT. Its protein is CASSEPGTDTQYF.

This clonotype was detected only once. The rearrangement links TRBV27 to TRBJ1-1, with D possibly being TRBD1 (5 bases). V was cut by 6 bases and J by 0 bases, with 8 bases left in between. The length of the CDR3 is 13 residues. CDR1 is MNHEY, CDR2 SMNVEV, per germline (reference sequence). CDR3 sequence: CASSDSMNTEAFF. DNA for the CDR3: TGTGCCAGCAGCGACAGTATGAACACTGAAGCTTTCTTT.

The rearrangement uses TRBV27 and TRBJ2-1, with 7 bases identical to TRBD2. The length of the CDR3 is 16 residues. Germline V lookup: CDR1 MNHEY, CDR2 SMNVEV (reference sequence). The V segment lost 6 bases and the J segment 3 bases; nucleotides outside the gene matches: 11. The CDR3: CASSLMGGGFYNEQFF. The CDR3 DNA follows: TGTGCCAGCAGCCTCATGGGGGGGGGTTTCTACAATGAGCAGTTCTTC.

The chain recombines TRBV9 with TRBJ2-7, with a possible D match to TRBD2 (7 bases). Deletions cut 0 bases from V and 1 base from J, with 11 bases between. The CDR3 length is 15 residues. In germline, CDR1 is SGDLS, CDR2 YYNGEE. CDR3 amino acids: CASSVGGGESYEQYF. For the CDR3, the DNA is TGTGCCAGCAGCGTAGGAGGGGGGGAGTCCTACGAGCAGTACTTC.

This clonotype has just a few counts. The V call is TRBV5-4, the J call TRBJ2-1, with 14 nucleotides matching TRBD2. This CDR3 is built from 15 residues. Germline CDR1 SGHNT, CDR2 YYREEE (reference sequence). The V gene end was trimmed by 4 bases and the J gene end by 7 bases; junction bases not matched to a gene: 4. CDR3 sequence: CASSPGLAGVNEQFF. DNA of the CDR3: TGTGCCAGCAGCCCGGGACTAGCGGGAGTTAATGAGCAGTTCTTC. The variable domain in full, with the rest retrieved from reference TRBV5-4 and TRBJ2-1, is ETGVTQSPTHLIKTRGQQVTLRCSSQSGHNTVSWYQQALGQGPQFIFQYYREEENGRGNFPPRFSGLQFPNYSSELNVNALELDDSALYLCASSPGLAGVNEQFFGPGTRLTVL.